This T cell receptor (beta chain) was recorded in a study of regulatory T cells in long-lasting Graves disease. Time point specified: persistent/refractory GD, antithyroid drugs over 5 years with positive TRAb. There was RNA extracted from PBMCs, and the TCR library was made from it. iRepertoire HTBI primers and Arm-PCR of CDR3 regions built TCR beta libraries. Via MiXCR, TCRdb re-called the multiplex PCR reads, giving one row per CDR3 protein. The sample consists of more than 650,000 distinct CDR3 sequences, about 32% of them appearing once. Findings and limits, study-wide: It was in persistent disease that TRBV28, TRBJ1-2 and TRBJ2-5 were favored. Analysis covered peripheral blood alone, not thyroid tissue.

Trimming removed 5 bases from V and 5 bases from J; junction bases left unmatched: 12. The germline gives CDR1 SEHNR, CDR2 FQNEAQ (reference sequence). The CDR3 has 16 amino acids. This clonotype was counted only a few times. Its target is not known. This TCR was recovered from a female donor with Graves disease. This chain connects TRBV7-9 to TRBJ2-7, with 10 bases matching TRBD2. Sequencing was performed on peripheral blood mononuclear cells (PBMCs), taken when the disease was refractory, from a patient treated with antithyroid drugs. CDR3 bases: TGTGCCAGCAGCGCCCGTTCAGCGGGAGGGCCCCACGAGCAGTACTTC. It specifies CASSARSAGGPHEQYF.